One and the same sample provided the 24 T cell receptor beta chains below, sequenced in a study of blood T cell repertoires in COVID-19. Profiling relied on immunoSEQ multiplex PCR, and the TCRdb table lists in-frame clones only, not all of them. The sample holds roughly 200,000 clones, over 80% seen once. Sequenced input: PBMCs or T cells enriched from blood (not recorded which). Source of these receptors: a man between 18 and 29 years old with acute COVID-19.

The J gene is TRBJ1-1, the V gene TRBV4-1; no clear D gene. This CDR3 is 14 amino acids long. V dropped 3 bases and J dropped 0 bases, with 8 bases sitting between them. The germline gives CDR1 MGHRA, CDR2 YSYEKL. The CDR3 spells CASSHPAMNTEAFF. The CDR3 region has the DNA TGCGCCAGCAGCCATCCTGCTATGAACACTGAAGCTTTCTTT.

This CDR3 is CASSTGLGYEQYF. CDR3 nucleotides: TGTGCCAGTAGTACAGGACTAGGCTACGAGCAGTACTTC. The chain couples TRBV19 to TRBJ2-7; the match to TRBD2 covers 7 bases. V lost 4 bases, J lost 3 bases, and 3 bases stayed unmatched. CDR1 and CDR2 (germline): LNHDA, SQIVND (reference sequence). This CDR3 is 13 amino acids long.

CDR3 amino acids: CASSWLAAQETQYF. CDR3 coding DNA: TGTGCCAGCAGTTGGCTAGCGGCCCAAGAGACCCAGTACTTC. The chain is built from TRBV2 and TRBJ2-5; 7 bases match TRBD2. The CDR3 is 14 amino acids. Per the germline V gene, CDR1 is SNHLY and CDR2 is FYNNEI. J was trimmed by 1 base and V by 5 bases; bases with no gene match: 4.

The V and J genes are TRBV27 and TRBJ2-3; the match to TRBD2 covers 8 bases. CDR1 and CDR2 (germline): MNHEY, SMNVEV (reference sequence). With 5 bases clipped from V and 3 bases from J, the junction kept 10 bases outside the gene matches. The CDR3 is 16 residues long. CDR3 in amino acids: CASSLRTGGTTDTQYF. The CDR3 DNA reads as TGTGCCAGCAGTCTTCGGACGGGAGGGACTACAGATACGCAGTATTTT.

In its sample, this clone was seen once. This sequence joins TRBV27 and TRBJ1-6; perhaps TRBD1 as D (6 bases). Germline CDR1 and CDR2: MNHEY and SMNVEV (reference sequence). V lost 4 bases, J lost 4 bases, and 8 bases lay in between. There are 14 residues in the CDR3. The CDR3 region has the DNA TGTGCCAGCAGTTACAGGGTGTATAATTCACCCCTCCACTTT. Translation: CASSYRVYNSPLHF.

The chain recombines TRBV19 with TRBJ2-1; D perhaps matches TRBD2 (6 bases). The CDR3 has 17 amino acids. The V end was cut by 3 bases, the J end by 8 bases, with 23 bases between. Germline V gene lookup returns CDR1 LNHDA and CDR2 SQIVND (reference sequence). CDR3 loop: CASSIQRTAGLSDEQFF. The CDR3 DNA sequence: TGTGCCAGTAGTATCCAGCGGACGGCGGGGCTTTCGGATGAGCAGTTCTTC.

This clone has only a few counts. The V gene is TRBV4-1, the J gene TRBJ2-1; 11 nucleotides agree with TRBD2. The germline V gene has CDR1 MGHRA and CDR2 YSYEKL. The CDR3 runs 15 residues. The junction had 4 bases not matched to a gene; V was cut back by 1 base and J by 8 bases. Written as DNA, the CDR3 is TGCGCCAGCAGCCAAGTACTAGCGGGAGTGTATGAGCAGTTCTTC. Translating gives CASSQVLAGVYEQFF.

J is TRBJ2-7 and V is TRBV28; weak D call: TRBD2 (5 bases). V was clipped by 2 bases and J by 6 bases, with 20 bases between them. The CDR3 is 16 amino acids. Germline V CDR1 and CDR2: MDHEN, SYDVKM. CDR3 DNA sequence: TGTGCCAGCAGTTTAGGCTACGTCCCGGGATATACCGAGCAGTACTTC. It specifies CASSLGYVPGYTEQYF. The full variable domain, with the rest looked up from reference TRBV28 and TRBJ2-7, is DVKVTQSSRYLVKRTGEKVFLECVQDMDHENMFWYRQDPGLGLRLIYFSYDVKMKEKGDIPEGYSVSREKKERFSLILESASTNQTSMYLCASSLGYVPGYTEQYFGPGTRLTVT.

The chain is built from TRBV10-3 and TRBJ1-1; D possibly corresponds to TRBD1 (5 bases). V was trimmed by 10 bases and J by 5 bases, leaving 17 bases between them. CDR3 length: 13 amino acids. Germline V gene sequence: CDR1 ENHRY, CDR2 SYGVKD. This CDR3 reads CATDGGAETEAFF. CDR3 coding DNA: TGTGCCACCGATGGCGGGGCAGAAACTGAAGCTTTCTTT.

J is TRBJ1-6 and V is TRBV4-2; tentatively, D is TRBD1 (5 bases). Germline assignment: CDR1 LGHNA and CDR2 YNFKEQ. V lost 0 bases and J 9 bases, leaving 21 bases between the germline ends. The length of the CDR3 is 18 residues. CDR3 in amino acids: CASSQEWGLRDESSPLHF. DNA for the CDR3: TGTGCCAGCAGCCAAGAGTGGGGCCTAAGGGATGAAAGTTCACCCCTCCACTTT.

This chain links TRBV25-1 with TRBJ1-2; D is ambiguous. The CDR3 is made up of 14 amino acids. CDR1 and CDR2 from the germline V gene are MGHDK and SYGVNS. Trimming removed 3 bases from V and 5 bases from J, with 13 bases in between. The DNA of the CDR3 is TGTGCCAGCAGTGACGAAACAAGGGAGTATGGCTACACCTTC. It codes for CASSDETREYGYTF.

This rearrangement joins TRBV24-1 to TRBJ2-1; 8 bases line up with TRBD2. Losses at the gene ends were 0 bases for V and 0 bases for J; bases not matched to a gene: 0. The CDR3 has 16 residues. The germline V gene encodes CDR1 KGHDR and CDR2 SFDVKD. CDR3 loop: CATSDLSGSSYNEQFF. In DNA form, the CDR3 reads TGTGCCACCAGTGATTTGAGCGGGAGCTCCTACAATGAGCAGTTCTTC.

Regarding this clone: This CDR3 is also generated by other DNA sequences in the sample. The rearrangement joins TRBV30 to TRBJ2-7, with D possibly matching TRBD2 (6 bases). Germline CDR1 GTSNPN, CDR2 SVGIG (reference sequence). Trimming pared 5 bases from V and 1 base from J, leaving 9 bases between. This CDR3 has 12 residues. Here the CDR3 DNA reads TGTGCCTGGGGGGACTTGTCCTACGAGCAGTACTTC. It translates to CAWGDLSYEQYF.

The J gene is TRBJ2-7, the V gene TRBV7-9, with 10 bases matching TRBD1. This CDR3 comprises 14 residues. The trim removed 1 base at V and 5 bases at J, leaving 2 bases unmatched. Germline V gene data show CDR1 as SEHNR and CDR2 as FQNEAQ (reference sequence). Here the CDR3 DNA reads TGTGCCAGCAGCTTAGATGGGACAGGGGACGAGCAGTACTTC. It encodes CASSLDGTGDEQYF.

The chain links TRBV15 to TRBJ2-3, with TRBD2 identical over 14 bases. Germline trimming cut 5 bases from V and 4 bases from J; bases unmatched to any gene: 5. Germline lookup yields CDR1 LNHNV and CDR2 YYDKDF (reference sequence). The CDR3 extends over 16 amino acids. Written as DNA, the CDR3 is TGTGCCACCAGCCCCCGACTAGCGGGAGGGGCAGATACGCAGTATTTT. Its translation: CATSPRLAGGADTQYF.

Concerning this clone: At one end, the junction sequence differs from germline, possibly due to a read error. The CDR3 DNA follows: TGTGCCAGCGGGAGCGGGGGGTACGGGCAGTACTTC. Translating it yields CASGSGGYGQYF. The chain carries TRBV7-2 and TRBJ2-7; 9 bases agree with TRBD2. The germline V gene encodes CDR1 SGHTA and CDR2 FQGNSA. This CDR3 has 12 residues.

The chain uses TRBV6-2 or TRBV6-3 and TRBJ2-7; 7 bases are shared with TRBD1. The germline V gene has CDR1 MNHEY and CDR2 SVGEGT. CDR3 length: 15 amino acids. The ends lost 2 bases at V and 3 bases at J; junction bases unmatched: 7. The CDR3 region is CASSYGQDIDYEQYF. For the CDR3, the DNA is TGTGCCAGCAGTTACGGACAGGATATCGACTACGAGCAGTACTTC.

V usage is TRBV28 and J usage is TRBJ2-3; the D gene is possibly TRBD2 (5 bases). V was trimmed by 3 bases and J by 8 bases, leaving 9 bases between them. Germline CDR1 is MDHEN and CDR2 is SYDVKM. CDR3 size: 12 residues. The CDR3 is CASSLRAGTQYF. The DNA of the CDR3 is TGTGCCAGCAGTTTGAGGGCTGGTACGCAGTATTTT.

This clone was seen just once. The V gene is TRBV7-9, the J gene TRBJ1-1; D is ambiguous. The CDR3 spans 19 residues. The V gene's germline CDR1 is SEHNR and CDR2 FQNEAQ (reference sequence). Deletions cut 3 bases from V and 0 bases from J, with 23 bases between. The DNA of the CDR3 is TGTGCCAGCAGCTTCGGTCACCCCCACCCACAGACCATGAACACTGAAGCTTTCTTT. This encodes CASSFGHPHPQTMNTEAFF.

As to this clone: The sample has other DNA sequences that encode this CDR3 too. The chain has TRBV30 and TRBJ1-3, with TRBD1 as a possible D gene (6 bases). From germline, CDR1 is GTSNPN and CDR2 SVGIG (reference sequence). V lost 1 base to trimming and J lost 4 bases, with 8 bases between them. The CDR3 spans 13 residues. The CDR3 DNA is TGTGCCTGGAGTGCAGGGGCAGGAAACACCATATATTTT. This encodes CAWSAGAGNTIYF.

This chain links TRBV15 with TRBJ1-5, with D unresolved. Trimming took 0 bases from V and 0 from J, leaving 9 bases between them. This CDR3 region has 16 residues. Germline V gene sequence: CDR1 LNHNV, CDR2 YYDKDF (reference sequence). CDR3 region: CATSRDRYDSNQPQHF. The DNA for the CDR3 is TGTGCCACCAGCAGAGATCGCTATGATAGCAATCAGCCCCAGCATTTT.

This clone was counted between two and nine times. The J gene is TRBJ1-5, the V gene TRBV5-8, with a weak D call TRBD1 (6 bases). V was pared by 2 bases and J by 4 bases, with 13 bases between. The CDR3 contains 15 residues. The germline gives CDR1 SGHTS, CDR2 YDEGEE. CDR3 bases: TGTGCCAGCAGCTTCGGGTGGACAGCTAATCAGCCCCAGCATTTT. Its translation: CASSFGWTANQPQHF. Together with reference TRBV5-8 and TRBJ1-5, the CDR3 gives the full variable domain: EAGVTQSPTHLIKTRGQQATLRCSPISGHTSVYWYQQALGLGLQFLLWYDEGEERNRGNFPPRFSGRQFPNYSSELNVNALELEDSALYLCASSFGWTANQPQHFGDGTRLSIL.

The chain recombines TRBV11-3 with TRBJ2-1, with a weak D call TRBD1 (5 bases). Germline V gene lookup returns CDR1 SGHNT and CDR2 YENEEA. The CDR3 length is 15 residues. The germline V and J ends were trimmed by 4 bases and 0 bases, with 10 bases remaining between them. The chain's CDR3 is CASSSDSSSYNEQFF. CDR3 DNA: TGTGCCAGCAGCTCCGACAGCAGCTCCTACAATGAGCAGTTCTTC.

As to this clone: The junction shows a germline mismatch at one end, possibly a read error. The V gene is TRBV5-5, the J gene TRBJ2-7; maybe TRBD1 (5 bases). Germline-derived CDR1 and CDR2 are SGHKS and YYEKEE (reference sequence). The CDR3 runs 13 residues. Here the CDR3 reads CASSLDKSYEQYF. CDR3 in DNA: TGTGCCAGCAGTTTGGACAAATCCTACGAGCAGTACTTC.